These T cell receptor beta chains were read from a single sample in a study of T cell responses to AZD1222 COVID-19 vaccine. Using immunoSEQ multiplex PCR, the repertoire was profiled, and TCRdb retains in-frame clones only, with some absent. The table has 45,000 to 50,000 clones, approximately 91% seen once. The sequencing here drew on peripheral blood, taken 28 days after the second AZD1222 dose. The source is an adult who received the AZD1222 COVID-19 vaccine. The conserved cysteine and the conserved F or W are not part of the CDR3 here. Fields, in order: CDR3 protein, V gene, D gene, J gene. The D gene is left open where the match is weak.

CDR3aa: ASSHPVSHNSPLH
v_gene: TRBV6-5
d_gene: .
j_gene: TRBJ1-6

CDR3aa: ASSPGQGSYEQY
v_gene: TRBV2
d_gene: TRBD1
j_gene: TRBJ2-7

CDR3aa: ASRSLGSGANVLT
v_gene: TRBV27
d_gene: .
j_gene: TRBJ2-6

CDR3aa: ASSYLGSGGGYEQY
v_gene: TRBV6-2/TRBV6-3
d_gene: .
j_gene: TRBJ2-7

CDR3aa: ASSQGTGELF
v_gene: TRBV12-3/TRBV12-4
d_gene: .
j_gene: TRBJ2-2

CDR3aa: ASRGTGLSSYNEQF
v_gene: TRBV19
d_gene: TRBD1
j_gene: TRBJ2-1

CDR3aa: ASSLTSPAGFYEQY
v_gene: TRBV7-3
d_gene: TRBD2
j_gene: TRBJ2-7

CDR3aa: ASSPRTVNTGELF
v_gene: TRBV18
d_gene: .
j_gene: TRBJ2-2

CDR3aa: ASSLAGTGAYEQY
v_gene: TRBV7-9
d_gene: TRBD1
j_gene: TRBJ2-7

CDR3aa: SVQTSGYEQY
v_gene: TRBV29-1
d_gene: TRBD2
j_gene: TRBJ2-7

CDR3aa: ASSPRTKGYEQY
v_gene: TRBV7-9
d_gene: .
j_gene: TRBJ2-7

CDR3aa: ASSLLSIRNDEQY
v_gene: TRBV28
d_gene: .
j_gene: TRBJ2-7

CDR3aa: ASSITDTQY
v_gene: TRBV19
d_gene: .
j_gene: TRBJ2-3

CDR3aa: ASTKTHRVNTEAF
v_gene: TRBV28
d_gene: .
j_gene: TRBJ1-1

CDR3aa: ASSQSPGAVWAF
v_gene: TRBV14
d_gene: .
j_gene: TRBJ1-1

CDR3aa: ASRKTSLGAF
v_gene: TRBV7-9
d_gene: .
j_gene: TRBJ1-1

CDR3aa: ASSWQVFTEAF
v_gene: TRBV4-1
d_gene: .
j_gene: TRBJ1-1

CDR3aa: ASSVLAGTEAF
v_gene: TRBV5-4
d_gene: .
j_gene: TRBJ1-1

CDR3aa: ASSEFRVANYGYT
v_gene: TRBV6-1
d_gene: .
j_gene: TRBJ1-2

CDR3aa: ATSRGAATGSSYEQY
v_gene: TRBV15
d_gene: .
j_gene: TRBJ2-7

CDR3aa: ASILSLQVNQPQH
v_gene: TRBV6-5
d_gene: .
j_gene: TRBJ1-5

CDR3aa: SVGTSPQETQY
v_gene: TRBV29-1
d_gene: .
j_gene: TRBJ2-5

CDR3aa: ASSGRTNNSPLH
v_gene: TRBV25-1
d_gene: .
j_gene: TRBJ1-6

CDR3aa: ASSLGGAGNQPQH
v_gene: TRBV28
d_gene: .
j_gene: TRBJ1-5

CDR3aa: ASRVGGPDNEQF
v_gene: TRBV6-5
d_gene: .
j_gene: TRBJ2-1

CDR3aa: ASALLGPTDTQY
v_gene: TRBV2
d_gene: .
j_gene: TRBJ2-3

CDR3aa: ASSSVWDSPLH
v_gene: TRBV27
d_gene: .
j_gene: TRBJ1-6

CDR3aa: ASSDVRSGELF
v_gene: TRBV6-4
d_gene: .
j_gene: TRBJ2-2

CDR3aa: ASSFWRQETQY
v_gene: TRBV12-3/TRBV12-4
d_gene: .
j_gene: TRBJ2-5

CDR3aa: ASSLESKVD
v_gene: TRBV13
d_gene: .
j_gene: TRBJ2-5

CDR3aa: ASSLLQGERYGYT
v_gene: TRBV14
d_gene: .
j_gene: TRBJ1-2

CDR3aa: ASSIDLGGGNEQF
v_gene: TRBV19
d_gene: .
j_gene: TRBJ2-1

CDR3aa: SVVRGALGETQY
v_gene: TRBV29-1
d_gene: .
j_gene: TRBJ2-5

CDR3aa: ASKPGVASGSADTQY
v_gene: TRBV5-1
d_gene: TRBD2
j_gene: TRBJ2-3

CDR3aa: ASSLGGGNTEAF
v_gene: TRBV7-9
d_gene: TRBD1
j_gene: TRBJ1-1

CDR3aa: ASSPRDRRGNEQF
v_gene: TRBV18
d_gene: TRBD1
j_gene: TRBJ2-1

CDR3aa: ASSQVNAYEQY
v_gene: TRBV3-1/TRBV3-2
d_gene: .
j_gene: TRBJ2-7

CDR3aa: ASSLLGAAGGTEAF
v_gene: TRBV7-3
d_gene: .
j_gene: TRBJ1-1

CDR3aa: ASSNPGANVLT
v_gene: TRBV9
d_gene: .
j_gene: TRBJ2-6

CDR3aa: ASSADRTNEKLF
v_gene: TRBV7-9
d_gene: .
j_gene: TRBJ1-4

CDR3aa: ASSSLAGGPVGELF
v_gene: TRBV28
d_gene: TRBD2
j_gene: TRBJ2-2

CDR3aa: ASSKEGITNEKLF
v_gene: TRBV7-2
d_gene: .
j_gene: TRBJ1-4

CDR3aa: SVGTGGLYGYT
v_gene: TRBV29-1
d_gene: TRBD1
j_gene: TRBJ1-2

CDR3aa: ASSLTPTGGETQY
v_gene: TRBV5-1
d_gene: .
j_gene: TRBJ2-5

CDR3aa: ASSRRVDTQY
v_gene: TRBV7-8
d_gene: .
j_gene: TRBJ2-3

CDR3aa: ASSLTGNRDQPQH
v_gene: TRBV18
d_gene: .
j_gene: TRBJ1-5

CDR3aa: ASSSIEGAANEKLF
v_gene: TRBV5-1
d_gene: .
j_gene: TRBJ1-4

CDR3aa: ASSIGVQETQY
v_gene: TRBV19
d_gene: .
j_gene: TRBJ2-5

CDR3aa: ASSNPNTGELF
v_gene: TRBV19
d_gene: .
j_gene: TRBJ2-2

CDR3aa: ASSLLRTGVPGANVLT
v_gene: TRBV18
d_gene: TRBD1
j_gene: TRBJ2-6

CDR3aa: ASSLGKGPGD
v_gene: TRBV7-9
d_gene: .
j_gene: TRBJ2-7

CDR3aa: AVGHGYT
v_gene: TRBV28
d_gene: .
j_gene: TRBJ1-2

CDR3aa: ASSSRQGANYGYT
v_gene: TRBV5-1
d_gene: TRBD1
j_gene: TRBJ1-2

CDR3aa: ASSQDLGYEQY
v_gene: TRBV3-1/TRBV3-2
d_gene: .
j_gene: TRBJ2-7